This T cell receptor (beta chain) was captured by sequencing in a study of sequential checkpoint blockade in melanoma. The treatment was: randomized to nivolumab then ipilimumab (arm A) or the reverse (arm B). This clone has a handful of counts. Measured with immunoSEQ multiplex PCR; TCRdb has only the in-frame clones, and not every one. The sample yields several thousand clones, roughly a third seen once. The CDR3 is 17 amino acids. The V gene's germline CDR1 is SGHNT and CDR2 YENEEA. J gave up 4 bases and V 1 base, and 6 bases lay outside the gene matches. Source: tumor tissue (inferred from file names), taken from a patient given nivolumab and ipilimumab in sequence. This sequence joins TRBV11-3 and TRBJ2-1; TRBD2 matches at 11 bases. The sequence derives from a human donor with melanoma. CDR3 DNA sequence: TGTGCCAGCAGCTTAGTTCGAACTAGCGGGAGATACAATGAGCAGTTCTTC. Translated: CASSLVRTSGRYNEQFF.